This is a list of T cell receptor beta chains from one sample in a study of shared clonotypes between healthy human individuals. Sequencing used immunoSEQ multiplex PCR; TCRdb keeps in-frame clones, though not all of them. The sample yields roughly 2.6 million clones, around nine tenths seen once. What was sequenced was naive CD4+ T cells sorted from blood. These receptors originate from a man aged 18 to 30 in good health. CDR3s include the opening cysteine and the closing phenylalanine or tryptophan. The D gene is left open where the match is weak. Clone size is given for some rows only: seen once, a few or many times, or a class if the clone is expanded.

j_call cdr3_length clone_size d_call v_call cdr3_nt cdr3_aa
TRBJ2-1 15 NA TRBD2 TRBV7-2 TGTGCCAGCAGCAATCGCGGGAGGGGGGACAATGAGCAGTTCTTC CASSNRGRGDNEQFF
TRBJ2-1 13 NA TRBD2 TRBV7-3 TGTGCCAGCAGCTTAGACGGGGGGGCCGAGCAGTTCTTC CASSLDGGAEQFF
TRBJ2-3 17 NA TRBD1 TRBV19 TGTGCCAGTAGTATGGTTCCGACAGGGCTGGACACAGATACGCAGTATTTT CASSMVPTGLDTDTQYF
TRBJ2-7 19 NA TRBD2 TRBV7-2 TGTGCCAGCAGCTTATGGAGGACTAGCGGGAGGGCCCCCTCCTACGAGCAGTACTTC CASSLWRTSGRAPSYEQYF
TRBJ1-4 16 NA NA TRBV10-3 TGTGCCATCAGTGACTTGGCGGGCAGGGGTCCAGAAAAACTGTTTTTT CAISDLAGRGPEKLFF
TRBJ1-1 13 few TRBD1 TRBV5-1 TGCGCCAGCAGCTTTACAGGGGGCACTGAAGCTTTCTTT CASSFTGGTEAFF
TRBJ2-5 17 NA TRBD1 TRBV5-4 TGTGCCAGCAGCTTGCAGGGACAGGGGATCCCCCAAGAGACCCAGTACTTC CASSLQGQGIPQETQYF
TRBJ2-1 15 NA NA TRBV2 TGTGCCAGCAGTGAAGCGGGGGGCTCCTACAATGAGCAGTTCTTC CASSEAGGSYNEQFF
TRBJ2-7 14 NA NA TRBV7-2 TGTGCCAGCAGCTTAAACGCTATCTCCTACGAGCAGTACTTC CASSLNAISYEQYF
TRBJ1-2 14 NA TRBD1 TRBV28 TGTGCCATCAGGGACAGGCCCCCCATTTATGGCTACACCTTC CAIRDRPPIYGYTF
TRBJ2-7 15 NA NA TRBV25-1 TGTGCCAGCAGTGAATCCCAACGCGGGACCTACGAGCAGTACTTC CASSESQRGTYEQYF
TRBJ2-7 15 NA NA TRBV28 TGTGCCAGCAGTTTAGGAGGGATCGGACCCTACGAGCAGTACTTC CASSLGGIGPYEQYF